The sample holds many counts of the clone carrying this T cell receptor beta chain. Its matching antigen is unknown. RNA transcripts provided the source from which TCR beta CDR3 regions were amplified. HTBI primers were employed in a first-round RT-PCR of the TCR CDR3. TCRdb re-analysed the multiplex PCR reads in MiXCR, keeping a single row per CDR3 protein. The top ten clones hold approximately 4% of a sample with 350,000 to 400,000 distinct CDR3 sequences, roughly 19% of them seen once. The data stem from a study of T cells in Graves' hyperthyroidism and ophthalmopathy. Deletions cut 5 bases from V and 3 bases from J, with 14 bases between. This CDR3 spans 14 amino acids. General study results and limits: Also found in blood were most expanded thyroid clonotypes above 0.001. Ophthalmopathy was told apart from stable hyperthyroidism by a 13 V-J model.

Lactation, pregnancy, other autoimmune disease or uncontrolled infection led to exclusion of patients. Sequenced input: blood. This TCR was recovered from a young woman with Graves' hyperthyroidism. The genes are TRBV12-3 or TRBV12-4 and TRBJ2-7; D might be TRBD1 or TRBD2, each matching 5 bases. The CDR3 bases are TGTGCCAGCAGTCAATCCGGGACCTTCTACGAGCAGTACTTC. Translation: CASSQSGTFYEQYF.